This T cell receptor beta chain emerged from a study of CD8+ T cells in alopecia areata. Treatment indicated: oral pan-JAK inhibitor, 5-10 mg twice daily. This clone is a singleton in its sample. Its antigen is still unknown. Study-wide findings and caveats: Researchers reported that TCR sharing among patients proved less clear than in mice, possibly HLA-linked.

RNA was extracted and reverse transcribed into cDNA as the sequencing template. Sequencing was performed with immunoSEQ multiplex PCR; in TCRdb, only in-frame clones are kept and a portion is missing. The table records 190,000 or so clones, roughly three fifths of them present only once. This TCR was recovered from a human donor with alopecia areata. The starting material was CD8+ T cells sorted from blood, obtained at week 24, from a patient treated with tofacitinib.

CDR3 region: CAWRGRVRNTIYF. The DNA for the CDR3 is TGTGCCTGGCGCGGCAGGGTCAGAAACACCATATATTTT. The J gene is TRBJ1-3, the V gene TRBV30; D may be TRBD1 (5 bases). Germline V gene data show CDR1 as GTSNPN and CDR2 as SVGIG (reference sequence). The CDR3 loop spans 13 amino acids. V lost 5 bases to trimming and J lost 5 bases, with 13 bases between them.